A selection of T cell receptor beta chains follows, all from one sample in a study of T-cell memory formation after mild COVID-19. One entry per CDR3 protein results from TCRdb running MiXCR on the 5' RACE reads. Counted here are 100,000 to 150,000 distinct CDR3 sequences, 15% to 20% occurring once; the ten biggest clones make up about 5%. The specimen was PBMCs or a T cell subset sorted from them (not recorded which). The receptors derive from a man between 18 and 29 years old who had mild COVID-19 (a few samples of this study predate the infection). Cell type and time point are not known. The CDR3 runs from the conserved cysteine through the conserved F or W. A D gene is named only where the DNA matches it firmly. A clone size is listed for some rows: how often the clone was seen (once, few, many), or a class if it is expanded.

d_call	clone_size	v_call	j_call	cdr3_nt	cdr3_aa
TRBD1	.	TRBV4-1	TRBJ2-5	TGCGCCAGCAGCCAAGGGCAGGGGGCGAGAGAGACCCAGTACTTC	CASSQGQGARETQYF
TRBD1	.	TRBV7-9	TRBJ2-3	TGTGCCAGCAGCCCGCCCTCGGGCAGGGGGCGAGGAGATACGCAGTATTTT	CASSPPSGRGRGDTQYF
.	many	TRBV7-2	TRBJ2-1	TGTGCCAGCAGCCTTCTGGGGTACGAGCAGTTCTTC	CASSLLGYEQFF
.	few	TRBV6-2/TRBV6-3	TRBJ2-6	TGTGCCAGCAGTTACGGGCCGCCTGGGGCCAACGTCCTGACTTTC	CASSYGPPGANVLTF
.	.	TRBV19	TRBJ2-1	TGTGCCAGTACTGATGAGCAGTTCTTC	CASTDEQFF
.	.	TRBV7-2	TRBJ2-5	TGTGCCAGCAGCTCAGCGTGGAGGTCGTACCAAGAGACCCAGTACTTC	CASSSAWRSYQETQYF
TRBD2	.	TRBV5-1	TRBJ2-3	TGCGCCAGCACCCGGCTTAGCGGGGGGGCCCTCACAGATACGCAGTATTTT	CASTRLSGGALTDTQYF
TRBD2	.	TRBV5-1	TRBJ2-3	TGCGCCAGCAGGAGTAGCGGGGGCACAGATACGCAGTATTTT	CASRSSGGTDTQYF
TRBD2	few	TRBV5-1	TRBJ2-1	TGCGCCAGCAACCACCTCCCTAGCGGGGGGGACTTGAGCTCCTACAATGAGCAGTTCTTC	CASNHLPSGGDLSSYNEQFF
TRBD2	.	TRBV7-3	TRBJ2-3	TGTGCCAGCAGCTTTCGGGCTAGCGGGGGACCCAGCACAGATACGCAGTATTTT	CASSFRASGGPSTDTQYF
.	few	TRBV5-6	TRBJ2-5	TGTGCCAGCAGAGGGACCTGGAGGGAGACCCAGTACTTC	CASRGTWRETQYF
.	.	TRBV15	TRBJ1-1	TGTGCCACCAGCAGTCATATGTTTCCTGAAGCTTTCTTT	CATSSHMFPEAFF
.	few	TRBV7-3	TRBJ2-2	TGTGCCAGCAGCTCCGGAACTCGGGGCACGAACACCGGGGAGCTGTTTTTT	CASSSGTRGTNTGELFF
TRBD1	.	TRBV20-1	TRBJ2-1	TGCAGCGTAGGACAGGGGGGGAGTGAGCAGTTCTTC	CSVGQGGSEQFF
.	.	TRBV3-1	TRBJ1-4	TGTGCCAGCAGCGCCCGGGACACGGGGTATGAAAAACTGTTTTTT	CASSARDTGYEKLFF
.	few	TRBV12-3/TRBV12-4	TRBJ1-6	TGTGCCAGCAGTTCATTTAATTCACCCCTCCACTTT	CASSSFNSPLHF
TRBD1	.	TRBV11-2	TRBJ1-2	TGTGCCAGCAGCTCCCCAAGGGACAGGGGATTATATGGCTACACCTTC	CASSSPRDRGLYGYTF
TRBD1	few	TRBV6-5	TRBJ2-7	TGTGCCAGCAGCCGGGGACAGGGGGGTTCCTACGAGCAGTACTTC	CASSRGQGGSYEQYF
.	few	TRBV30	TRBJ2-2	TGTGCCTGGAGCAGGGGATTGGGGACCGGGGAGCTGTTTTTT	CAWSRGLGTGELFF
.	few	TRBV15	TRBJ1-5	TGTGCCACCAGCAGGGTAGTAGGAAACAATCAGCCCCAGCATTTT	CATSRVVGNNQPQHF
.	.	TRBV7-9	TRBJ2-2	TGTGCCAGCAGCCTCAGCAGGGGTCCAGCCGGGGAGCTGTTTTTT	CASSLSRGPAGELFF
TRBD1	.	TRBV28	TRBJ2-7	TGTGCCAGCAGTTTATCTCTCGGGACAGCTTACGAGCAGTACTTC	CASSLSLGTAYEQYF
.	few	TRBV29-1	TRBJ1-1	TGCAGCGTTGATGGTGGGCTCAACACTGAAGCTTTCTTT	CSVDGGLNTEAFF